The source of this T cell receptor beta chain is a study of cytomegalovirus exposure and HLA in healthy donors. The wider study: Per a later analysis, the 550 to 850 first-cohort and some 130 validation repertoires shared one platform.

Per germline, CDR1 SGHAT and CDR2 FQDESV (reference sequence). V was pared by 1 base and J by 2 bases, with 5 bases of the junction left unmatched. This CDR3 region has 15 residues. Data came from immunoSEQ multiplex PCR; TCRdb stores just in-frame clones and leaves some out. The data show about 360,000 clones, roughly 90% seen once. Sequencing input: PBMCs. The receptor's source is a woman under 30 in good health and CMV-seronegative. J is TRBJ2-7 and V is TRBV11-1; 7 bases align to TRBD1. The CDR3 region is CASSLGTGETYEQYF. The DNA of the CDR3 is TGTGCCAGCAGCTTAGGAACAGGGGAAACCTACGAGCAGTACTTC. Full variable domain (outside the CDR3, taken from reference TRBV11-1 and TRBJ2-7): EAEVAQSPRYKITEKSQAVAFWCDPISGHATLYWYRQILGQGPELLVQFQDESVVDDSQLPKDRFSAERLKGVDSTLKIQPAELGDSAMYLCASSLGTGETYEQYFGPGTRLTVT.